These T cell receptor beta chains were read from a single sample in a study of shared clonotypes between healthy human individuals. The table came from immunoSEQ multiplex PCR; TCRdb's copy has only in-frame clones and leaves some out. The sample records about 490,000 clones, about 79% being singletons. Specimen: PBMCs. The receptors here all came from a middle-aged woman in good health. Some clones in this sample may be carry-over from other donors' samples. The CDR3 runs from the conserved cysteine through the conserved F or W. D genes are given only for firm matches. Clone size is not always given. Where it is, it says once, few, many or a class for expanded clones.

DNA | CDR3 | J | size | D | V
TGTGCCAGCACCCCCCGACGGAATCAGCCCCAGCATTTT | CASTPRRNQPQHF | TRBJ1-5 | NA | NA | TRBV28
TGTGCCAGCAGCCCACACAGGGGTAACGAGCAGTACTTC | CASSPHRGNEQYF | TRBJ2-7 | few | TRBD1 | TRBV14
TGTGCCAGCAGCTTCGCCCCGGGACACGGTAACGATACGCAGTATTTT | CASSFAPGHGNDTQYF | TRBJ2-3 | NA | NA | TRBV5-6
TGTGCCAGCAGCTCTATCCCAGAGATGAACACTGAAGCTTTCTTT | CASSSIPEMNTEAFF | TRBJ1-1 | NA | NA | TRBV7-2
TGCGCCAGCAGCCCCCCGGGGAGTCCACCCTCCTACGAGCAGTACTTC | CASSPPGSPPSYEQYF | TRBJ2-7 | NA | NA | TRBV5-1
TGTGCCAGCTGTATGGGTAATGAGCAGTTCTTC | CASCMGNEQFF | TRBJ2-1 | NA | NA | TRBV28
TGTGCCAGCTCACCACGGGCGGGGGACTACGAGCAGTACTTC | CASSPRAGDYEQYF | TRBJ2-7 | few | TRBD2 | TRBV18
TGTGCCACCAGGGATGTGACATACTACGAGCAGTACTTC | CATRDVTYYEQYF | TRBJ2-7 | NA | NA | TRBV5-4
TGTGCCAGCAGCTCCAGGACAGGGGTTGGCGGGGAGCTGTTTTTT | CASSSRTGVGGELFF | TRBJ2-2 | once | TRBD1 | TRBV7-8
TGTGCCAGCAGGGACAGGGGGCCTTTCGGCGGCTACACCTTC | CASRDRGPFGGYTF | TRBJ1-2 | NA | TRBD1 | TRBV2
TGTGCCAGCAGTGATGGGGACGGGAATCAGCCCCAGCATTTT | CASSDGDGNQPQHF | TRBJ1-5 | few | NA | TRBV2
TGTGCCAGCAGCTTACAGGGAGCAGATACGCAGTATTTT | CASSLQGADTQYF | TRBJ2-3 | once | NA | TRBV7-9
TGTGCCACCTCCGACTGGGTCACAGATACGCAGTATTTT | CATSDWVTDTQYF | TRBJ2-3 | NA | NA | TRBV19
TGCGCCACCCTACCGACAGGCCGGGATGAAAAACTGTTTTTT | CATLPTGRDEKLFF | TRBJ1-4 | once | NA | TRBV10-2
TGTGCCAGCAGCTTAGATCGATTATTTTACGAGCAGTACTTC | CASSLDRLFYEQYF | TRBJ2-7 | many | NA | TRBV11-2
TGTGCCAGCAGCCGCGGACTAGCGGGAGAGGATGAGCAGTTCTTC | CASSRGLAGEDEQFF | TRBJ2-1 | NA | TRBD2 | TRBV7-3
TGTGCCAGTAGTATAGTTCAGGCCTCTGGGGCCAACGTCCTGACTTTC | CASSIVQASGANVLTF | TRBJ2-6 | once | NA | TRBV19
TGTGCCAGCAGCTTAGAGGCAGACGGGGAGCTGTTTTTT | CASSLEADGELFF | TRBJ2-2 | NA | NA | TRBV7-2
TGTGCCACCACTAGCGGGAGGAACAATGAGCAGTTCTTC | CATTSGRNNEQFF | TRBJ2-1 | once | TRBD2 | TRBV6-6
TGTGCCAGCAGTTCCCTCGGACAGGGGCGGACTGAAGCTTTCTTT | CASSSLGQGRTEAFF | TRBJ1-1 | NA | TRBD1 | TRBV28
TGTGCCAGCAGTTACCGTAGCGGGAGTAATGAGCAGTTCTTC | CASSYRSGSNEQFF | TRBJ2-1 | NA | TRBD2 | TRBV6-6
TGTGCCAGCAGCTTAGCGGGATTACCGTCCTACGAGCAGTACTTC | CASSLAGLPSYEQYF | TRBJ2-7 | NA | NA | TRBV11-2
TGTGCCAGCTCACCAATGCGGGAGGCCCTCCAAGAGACCCAGTACTTC | CASSPMREALQETQYF | TRBJ2-5 | NA | TRBD2 | TRBV18
TGTGCCAGCAGCTTTGGGGGTCACAATGAGCAGTTCTTC | CASSFGGHNEQFF | TRBJ2-1 | NA | NA | TRBV7-9
TGTGCCAGCAGTTGGGCAGGGGTGAACACTGAAGCTTTCTTT | CASSWAGVNTEAFF | TRBJ1-1 | NA | NA | TRBV6-5
TGTGCCAGCAGTCCCCGAGGGACAGGGATCTCCTACGAGCAGTACTTC | CASSPRGTGISYEQYF | TRBJ2-7 | NA | TRBD1 | TRBV28
TGCGCCAGCTCGTTAGCGGGAGTTGTAAATGAGCAGTTCTTC | CASSLAGVVNEQFF | TRBJ2-1 | NA | TRBD2 | TRBV10-1
TGTGCCAGCAGCGTAGGGATGGGGGGCGCCTCCTACAATGAGCAGTTCTTC | CASSVGMGGASYNEQFF | TRBJ2-1 | few | NA | TRBV9
TGTGCCAGTAGTGGGGGACTAGCGGGGGTACCTAGCACAGATACGCAGTATTTT | CASSGGLAGVPSTDTQYF | TRBJ2-3 | NA | TRBD2 | TRBV19
TGTGCCAGCAGCGAAGGGGGGGCTGGGGAGCAGTACTTC | CASSEGGAGEQYF | TRBJ2-7 | NA | NA | TRBV7-2
TGTGCCAGCTCTCTCCCCACACCATCGGGCGAAAAACTGTTTTTT | CASSLPTPSGEKLFF | TRBJ1-4 | once | NA | TRBV18
TGTGCCAGCAGTTACAAGATGGGAGACACTGAAGCTTTCTTT | CASSYKMGDTEAFF | TRBJ1-1 | NA | NA | TRBV6-5
TGCGCCAGCAGCCGCACCGGGACAGGGAATGGCTACACCTTC | CASSRTGTGNGYTF | TRBJ1-2 | NA | TRBD1 | TRBV5-1
TGTGCCAGCAGCTTAGTGGGGTATGGCTACACCTTC | CASSLVGYGYTF | TRBJ1-2 | many | NA | TRBV7-2
TGTGCCAGCAGCGTGTCCGGGGCAACCTCCTACGAGCAGTACTTC | CASSVSGATSYEQYF | TRBJ2-7 | NA | NA | TRBV9
TGTGCCTGGAGTGTCGTGGCTTCTGCTTTCTTT | CAWSVVASAFF | TRBJ1-1 | NA | NA | TRBV30
TGTGCCAGCAGCGTAGCCGGGAGAGGGACCGGGGAGCTGTTTTTT | CASSVAGRGTGELFF | TRBJ2-2 | NA | NA | TRBV9
TGTGCCAGCAGACCGGGACAGATACCCTACGAGCAGTACTTC | CASRPGQIPYEQYF | TRBJ2-7 | NA | TRBD1 | TRBV6-5
TGTGCCAGCAGCTTGGCTCCTCCGGAGACCCAGTACTTC | CASSLAPPETQYF | TRBJ2-5 | few | NA | TRBV5-4
TGTGCCAGCCGCCTCCTCGGACAGGGGGCGTACGAGCAGTACTTC | CASRLLGQGAYEQYF | TRBJ2-7 | NA | TRBD1 | TRBV6-5
TGTGCCAGCAGTCAACGACAGGGGAGATACTATGGCTACACCTTC | CASSQRQGRYYGYTF | TRBJ1-2 | NA | TRBD1 | TRBV6-5
TGCAGCGTTGTGAGACAGTACAATGAGCAGTTCTTC | CSVVRQYNEQFF | TRBJ2-1 | NA | NA | TRBV29-1
TGTGCCAGAAGTCTTATACCCGGCGGGGCTAATGAAAAACTGTTTTTT | CARSLIPGGANEKLFF | TRBJ1-4 | NA | NA | TRBV5-3
TGTGCCAGCAATCTACAGGGGAACTTGAACACTGAAGCTTTCTTT | CASNLQGNLNTEAFF | TRBJ1-1 | NA | TRBD1 | TRBV2
TGTGCCAGCTCACCAAATGAGAGCGGGGGCACAGATACGCAGTATTTT | CASSPNESGGTDTQYF | TRBJ2-3 | many | TRBD2 | TRBV18
TGTGCCAGCAGTTACTTACAGGGAGACCTCGAGCAGTACTTC | CASSYLQGDLEQYF | TRBJ2-7 | NA | NA | TRBV6-5
TGTGCCATCAGCTGGTTCCGGGAAGACTCCTACAATGAGCAGTTCTTC | CAISWFREDSYNEQFF | TRBJ2-1 | once | NA | TRBV10-3
TGTGCCAGCAGTACGACAGGCGTCTCTGGAAACACCATATATTTT | CASSTTGVSGNTIYF | TRBJ1-3 | NA | NA | TRBV6-6
TGCGCCAGCAGGCCGATGGGGGATCGCTTAAGGGAGCAGTACTTC | CASRPMGDRLREQYF | TRBJ2-7 | NA | NA | TRBV5-1
TGTGCCAGCTCACCGGGACTAGCGGGAGAGGATACGCAGTATTTT | CASSPGLAGEDTQYF | TRBJ2-3 | NA | TRBD2 | TRBV18
TGTGCCAGCAGCCCAACGGCCGTAACCGGGGAGCTGTTTTTT | CASSPTAVTGELFF | TRBJ2-2 | NA | NA | TRBV7-2